The count of the clone carrying this T cell receptor (beta chain) is one. This sample is drawn from a study of blood T cell repertoires in COVID-19. About the study: From the United States, Italy and Spain came samples of acute and convalescent COVID-19. Sources were T cells, B-cell-depleted T cells, or PBMCs; the material itself was cDNA or gDNA.

Original data processing: Amplification with reference gene primers provided the estimates of nucleated cell counts. Using immunoSEQ multiplex PCR, the repertoire was profiled, and TCRdb retains in-frame clones only, with some absent. V and J calls and clone size are copied from that table; D and trimming were computed from the DNA. The sample carries 130,000 or so clones, more than 65% recorded once. Per the germline V gene, CDR1 is LGHNA and CDR2 is YNFKEQ. Trimming removed 0 bases at V and 5 bases at J, with 16 bases between. This CDR3 is built from 16 residues. This receptor was identified in a human donor in a cohort sampled during active COVID-19. The sequenced sample consisted of peripheral blood. This chain connects TRBV4-2 to TRBJ1-1; D remains unclear. The CDR3 here is CASSQDYLNKWTEAFF. The CDR3 nucleotides are TGTGCCAGCAGCCAAGATTACCTTAACAAGTGGACTGAAGCTTTCTTT.